This TCR beta chain was sequenced during a study of cytomegalovirus exposure and HLA in healthy donors (dated by TCRdb to 2016 to 2017). About the investigation overall: A later analysis indicated that the 90 to 150 validation repertoires were generated on the platform also employed for the roughly 730 repertoires of the first cohort. To predict cytomegalovirus infection status, the study brought together high-throughput TCR immunosequencing, statistical association of individual TCRs with disease status, and machine learning. The study was designed to test whether signatures of past pathogen exposure could be identified by cataloging public T cell receptors. In addition to the first cohort of 666 subjects, a separate validation cohort of 100 to 150 different subjects was used. What the authors observed across the whole study: Cytomegalovirus status was reported to be diagnosed by the classifier with high specificity and sensitivity in both the original and validation cohorts. All 120 or so repertoires were used to score co-occurrence in the validation cohort in a later analysis, because that analysis had no HLA typing for the cohort. The authors suggested that the approach could potentially be extended to other disease states and immunological phenotypes. A later analysis found that TCRs clustered in the first cohort also tended to co-occur in the roughly 110 validation repertoires, with 94% of cluster scores above 0. Most TCR sequences were observed very rarely across donors, whereas some public TCRs were present in many individuals. The study gave a list of about 150 TCR beta chains associated with cytomegalovirus. In vitro tests confirmed that a few of the cytomegalovirus-associated TCR beta chains recognize cytomegalovirus antigens.

Separate from the approximately 700-subject first cohort, the validation cohort of 120 subjects was the group to which the donors belonged. In the germline V gene (reference sequence), CDR1 corresponds to SEHNR and CDR2 to FQNEAQ. Including cysteine and phenylalanine, the CDR3 has 14 amino acids. The DNA shown is the 42-base CDR3, in frame from base 1. V and J lose 5 bases and 0 bases, and a span of 8 bases separates them. As regards this clone: This receptor's antigen is unknown. Base qualities are not provided; no much larger clone lies one nucleotide away.

Library creation used the immunoSEQ multiplex PCR assay. As for the original processing: A statistical classification framework was built to diagnose cytomegalovirus status from the catalog of TCR beta chain sequences. Held by TCRdb, this immuneACCESS table contains in-frame sequences only and omits some clones. Under half of the omission traces to an unresolved V gene where checked; the cause of the rest is unknown. That table gives V, J and clone size, and the DNA gave D and trimming. The sample records about 170,000 clones, 86% of which are singletons. The top ten hold around 5% of the sample. The sample was PBMCs. This receptor was obtained from a woman aged 25 to 39 in good health and CMV-seronegative. This chain is built from TRBV7-9 and TRBJ1-3; the D gene is perhaps TRBD1, from 5 matching bases. CDR3 reads: CASSHRISGNTIYF. At the DNA level, the sequence is TGTGCCAGCAGCCACAGGATCTCTGGAAACACCATATATTTT.